This T cell receptor (beta chain) was sequenced for a study of CD8 T cells in Susac syndrome. This clonotype was found once. With random hexamers, reverse transcription was performed on about 0.5 to 1 ug of RNA. TCRdb reanalysed the immunoSEQ multiplex PCR reads using MiXCR and keeps one entry per CDR3 protein. The sample shows over 350,000 distinct CDR3 sequences, around 85% of them seen only once. Germline V gene data show CDR1 as LNHNV and CDR2 as YYDKDF (reference sequence). Deletions cut 5 bases from V and 4 bases from J, with 7 bases between. The CDR3 spans 12 residues. This clonotype originated in a human donor with multiple sclerosis. The V call is TRBV15, the J call TRBJ2-3; D possibly matches TRBD1 or TRBD2 (5 bases each). Sequencing input: CD8+ T cells from PBMCs. The CDR3 DNA follows: TGTGCCACCAGCGGGGACGCAGATACGCAGTATTTT. Its protein is CATSGDADTQYF.